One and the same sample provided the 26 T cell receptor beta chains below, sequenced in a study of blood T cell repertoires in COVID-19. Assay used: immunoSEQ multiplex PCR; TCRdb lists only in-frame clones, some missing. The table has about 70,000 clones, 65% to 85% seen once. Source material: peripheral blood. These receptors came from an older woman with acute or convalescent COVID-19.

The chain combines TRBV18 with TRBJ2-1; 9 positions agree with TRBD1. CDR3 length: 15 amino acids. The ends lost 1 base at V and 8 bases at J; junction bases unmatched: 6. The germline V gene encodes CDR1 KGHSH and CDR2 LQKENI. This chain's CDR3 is CASSPLGQGWDEQFF. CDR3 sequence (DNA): TGTGCCAGCTCACCACTGGGACAGGGATGGGATGAGCAGTTCTTC.

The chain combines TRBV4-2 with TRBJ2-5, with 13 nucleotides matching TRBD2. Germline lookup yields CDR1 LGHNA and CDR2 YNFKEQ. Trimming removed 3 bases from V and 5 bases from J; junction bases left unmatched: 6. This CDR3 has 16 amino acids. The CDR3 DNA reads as TGTGCCAGCAGCCACGAACTAGCGGGGGGGCGCGAGACCCAGTACTTC. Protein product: CASSHELAGGRETQYF.

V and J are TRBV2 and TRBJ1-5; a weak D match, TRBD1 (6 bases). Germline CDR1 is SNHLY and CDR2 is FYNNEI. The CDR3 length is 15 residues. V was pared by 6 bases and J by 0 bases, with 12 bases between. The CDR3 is CASRSGTHSNQPQHF. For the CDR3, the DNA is TGTGCCAGCAGGTCCGGGACACATAGCAATCAGCCCCAGCATTTT.

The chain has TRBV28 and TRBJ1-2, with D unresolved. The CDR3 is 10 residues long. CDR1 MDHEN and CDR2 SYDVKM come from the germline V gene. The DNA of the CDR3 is TGTGCGGCGGAGTCCTATGGCTACACCTTC. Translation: CAAESYGYTF.

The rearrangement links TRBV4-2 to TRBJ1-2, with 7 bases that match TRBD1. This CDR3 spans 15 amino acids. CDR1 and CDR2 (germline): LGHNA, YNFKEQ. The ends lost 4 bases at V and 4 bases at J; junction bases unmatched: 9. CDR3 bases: TGTGCCAGCAGCCCCACGTGGGACAGCCTCTATGGCTACACCTTC. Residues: CASSPTWDSLYGYTF.

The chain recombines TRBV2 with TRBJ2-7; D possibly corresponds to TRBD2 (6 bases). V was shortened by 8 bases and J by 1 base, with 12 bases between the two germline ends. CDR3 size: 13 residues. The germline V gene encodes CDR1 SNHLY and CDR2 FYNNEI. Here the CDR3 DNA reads TGTGCCAGCGGTACGGGAGAATCCTACGAGCAGTACTTC. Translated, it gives CASGTGESYEQYF.

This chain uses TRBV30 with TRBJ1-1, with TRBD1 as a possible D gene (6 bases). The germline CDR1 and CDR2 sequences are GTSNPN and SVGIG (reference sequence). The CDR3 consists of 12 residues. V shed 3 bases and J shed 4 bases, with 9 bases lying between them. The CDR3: CAWRQGSTEAFF. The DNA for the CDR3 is TGTGCCTGGAGACAGGGATCCACTGAAGCTTTCTTT.

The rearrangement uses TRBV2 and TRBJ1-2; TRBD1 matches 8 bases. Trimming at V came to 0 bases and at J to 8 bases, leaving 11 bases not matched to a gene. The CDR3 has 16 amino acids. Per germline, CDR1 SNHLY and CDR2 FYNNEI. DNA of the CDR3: TGTGCCAGCAGTGAAGCTGGACAGGGAGCTCTAGAGGGCTACACCTTC. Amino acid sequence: CASSEAGQGALEGYTF.

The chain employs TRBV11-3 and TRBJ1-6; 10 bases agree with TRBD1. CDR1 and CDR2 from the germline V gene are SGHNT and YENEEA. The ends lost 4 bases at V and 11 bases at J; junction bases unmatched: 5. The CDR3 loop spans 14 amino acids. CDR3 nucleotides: TGTGCCAGCAGCTCAGGGACAGGGGAGCCACCCCTCCACTTT. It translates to CASSSGTGEPPLHF.

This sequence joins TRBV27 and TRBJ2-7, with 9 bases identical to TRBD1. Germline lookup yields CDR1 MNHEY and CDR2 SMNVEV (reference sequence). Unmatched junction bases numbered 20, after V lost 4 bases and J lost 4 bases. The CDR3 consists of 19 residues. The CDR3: CASSSEPGQGSHGGYEQYF. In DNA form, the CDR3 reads TGTGCCAGCAGTTCCGAACCGGGACAGGGATCCCACGGGGGGTACGAGCAGTACTTC.

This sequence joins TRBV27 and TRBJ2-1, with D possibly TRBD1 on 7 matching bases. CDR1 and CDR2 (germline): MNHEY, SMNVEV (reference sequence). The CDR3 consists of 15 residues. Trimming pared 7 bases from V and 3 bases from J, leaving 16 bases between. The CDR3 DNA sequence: TGTGCCAGCATGCCTCAGGGGGGCTACTACAATGAGCAGTTCTTC. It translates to CASMPQGGYYNEQFF.

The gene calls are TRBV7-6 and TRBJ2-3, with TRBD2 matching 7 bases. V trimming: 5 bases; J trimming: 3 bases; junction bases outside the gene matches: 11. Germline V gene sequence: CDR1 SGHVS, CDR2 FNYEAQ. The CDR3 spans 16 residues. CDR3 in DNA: TGTGCCAGCAGCCCCCGGACTAGGGGCCAAACAGATACGCAGTATTTT. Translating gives CASSPRTRGQTDTQYF.

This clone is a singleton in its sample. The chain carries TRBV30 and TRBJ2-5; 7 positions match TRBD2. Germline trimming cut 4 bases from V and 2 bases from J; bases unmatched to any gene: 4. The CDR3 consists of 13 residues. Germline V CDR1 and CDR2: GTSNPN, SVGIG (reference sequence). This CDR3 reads CAWNPSGQETQYF. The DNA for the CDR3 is TGTGCCTGGAACCCTAGCGGACAAGAGACCCAGTACTTC.

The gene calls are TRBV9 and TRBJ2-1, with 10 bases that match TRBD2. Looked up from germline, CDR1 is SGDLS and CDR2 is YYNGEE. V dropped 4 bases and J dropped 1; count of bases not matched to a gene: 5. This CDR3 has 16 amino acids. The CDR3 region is CASSPGTSVSYNEQFF. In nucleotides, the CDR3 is TGTGCCAGCAGCCCAGGGACTAGCGTATCCTACAATGAGCAGTTCTTC.

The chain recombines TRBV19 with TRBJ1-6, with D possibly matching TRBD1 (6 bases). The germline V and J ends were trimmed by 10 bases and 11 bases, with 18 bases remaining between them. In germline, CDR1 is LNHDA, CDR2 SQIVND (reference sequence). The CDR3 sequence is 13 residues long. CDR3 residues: CATTLTGNAPLHF. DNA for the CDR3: TGTGCCACCACCTTAACAGGGAACGCACCCCTCCACTTT.

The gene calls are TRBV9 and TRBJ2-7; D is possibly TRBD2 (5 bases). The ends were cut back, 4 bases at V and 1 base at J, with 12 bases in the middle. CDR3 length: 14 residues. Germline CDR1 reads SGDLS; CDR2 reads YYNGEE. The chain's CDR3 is CASSLSPGSYEQYF. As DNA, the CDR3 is TGTGCCAGCAGCCTCAGTCCGGGATCCTACGAGCAGTACTTC.

This CDR3 reads CASSEQGNEQFF. CDR3 bases: TGTGCCAGCAGCGAACAGGGCAATGAGCAGTTCTTC. The chain has TRBV7-9 and TRBJ2-1, with a possible D match to TRBD1 (6 bases). Germline-derived CDR1 and CDR2 are SEHNR and FQNEAQ (reference sequence). V dropped 5 bases and J dropped 6 bases, with 8 bases sitting between them. This CDR3 has 12 residues. The full variable domain, its missing parts supplied by reference TRBV7-9 and TRBJ2-1, is DTGVSQNPRHKITKRGQNVTFRCDPISEHNRLYWYRQTLGQGPEFLTYFQNEAQLEKSRLLSDRFSAERPKGSFSTLEIQRTEQGDSAMYLCASSEQGNEQFFGPGTRLTVL.

The CDR3 loop reads CASTWTGRQPQHF. The DNA of the CDR3 is TGTGCCAGCACCTGGACAGGGCGTCAGCCCCAGCATTTT. The chain employs TRBV6-5 and TRBJ1-5, with 8 bases lining up with TRBD1. The CDR3 loop spans 13 amino acids. Trimming removed 7 bases from V and 6 bases from J; junction bases left unmatched: 5. Germline lookup yields CDR1 MNHEY and CDR2 SVGAGI.

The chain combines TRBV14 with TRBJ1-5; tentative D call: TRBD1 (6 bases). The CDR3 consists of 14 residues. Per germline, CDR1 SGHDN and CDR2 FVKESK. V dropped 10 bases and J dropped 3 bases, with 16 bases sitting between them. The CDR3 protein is CATKYTGHNQPQHF. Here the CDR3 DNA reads TGTGCCACCAAATACACAGGGCACAATCAGCCCCAGCATTTT.

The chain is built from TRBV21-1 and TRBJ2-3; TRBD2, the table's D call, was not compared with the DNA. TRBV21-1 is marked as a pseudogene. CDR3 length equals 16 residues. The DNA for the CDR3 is TGTGCCAGCAGCCCGCCGGGACTAGCGGGAGCAGATACGCAGTATTTT. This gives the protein CASSPPGLAGADTQYF.

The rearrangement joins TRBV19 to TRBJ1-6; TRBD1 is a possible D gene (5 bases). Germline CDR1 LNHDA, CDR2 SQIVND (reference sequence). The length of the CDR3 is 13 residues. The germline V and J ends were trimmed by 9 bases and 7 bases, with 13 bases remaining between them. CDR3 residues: CASHGTYNSPLHF. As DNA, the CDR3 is TGTGCCAGCCACGGGACTTACAATTCACCCCTCCACTTT.

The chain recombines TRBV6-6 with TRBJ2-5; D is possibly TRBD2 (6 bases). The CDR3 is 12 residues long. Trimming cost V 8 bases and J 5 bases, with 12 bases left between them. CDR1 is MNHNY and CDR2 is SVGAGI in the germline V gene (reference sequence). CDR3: CASASGGETQYF. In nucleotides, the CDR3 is TGTGCCAGCGCCTCTGGGGGGGAGACCCAGTACTTC.

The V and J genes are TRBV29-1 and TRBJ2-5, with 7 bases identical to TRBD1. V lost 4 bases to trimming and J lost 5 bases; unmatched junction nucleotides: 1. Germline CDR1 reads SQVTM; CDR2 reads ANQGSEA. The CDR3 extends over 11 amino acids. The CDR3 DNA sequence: TGCAGCGTTGGACAGGGCGAGACCCAGTACTTC. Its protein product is CSVGQGETQYF.

Here the CDR3 reads CASSLNQNRNTIYF. The CDR3 DNA sequence: TGTGCCAGCTCACTTAACCAGAACCGAAACACCATATATTTT. The J gene is TRBJ1-3, the V gene TRBV18; D gene ambiguous. Per the germline V gene, CDR1 is KGHSH and CDR2 is LQKENI. CDR3 length: 14 residues. Between the trimmed V and J ends, which lost 4 bases and 5 bases, there was a span of 12 bases. Full variable domain (outside the CDR3, taken from reference TRBV18 and TRBJ1-3): NAGVMQNPRHLVRRRGQEARLRCSPMKGHSHVYWYRQLPEEGLKFMVYLQKENIIDESGMPKERFSAEFPKEGPSILRIQQVVRGDSAAYFCASSLNQNRNTIYFGEGSWLTVV.

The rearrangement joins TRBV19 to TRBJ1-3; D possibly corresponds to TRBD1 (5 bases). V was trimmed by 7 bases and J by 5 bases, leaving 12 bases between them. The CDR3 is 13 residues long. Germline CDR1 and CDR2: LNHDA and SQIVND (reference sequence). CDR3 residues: CASIPGGRNTIYF. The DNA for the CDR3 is TGTGCCAGTATCCCCGGGGGAAGAAACACCATATATTTT.

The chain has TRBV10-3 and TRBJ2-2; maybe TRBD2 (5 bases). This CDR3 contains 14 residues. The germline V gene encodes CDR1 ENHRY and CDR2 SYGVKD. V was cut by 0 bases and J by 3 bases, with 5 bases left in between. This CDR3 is CAISESRDTGELFF. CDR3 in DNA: TGTGCCATCAGTGAGTCGAGGGACACCGGGGAGCTGTTTTTT.